A single sample is the source of the 14 T cell receptor beta chains below, sequenced in a study of cytomegalovirus exposure and HLA in healthy donors (dated 2017 in TCRdb). Libraries were constructed by the immunoSEQ multiplex PCR assay. A mixture of 60 forward primers for TCR Vbeta segments and 13 reverse primers for TCR Jbeta segments was used in the multiplex PCR. What TCRdb holds here is the immuneACCESS table cut down to in-frame rearrangements. Part of the clones is not present; checked against another copy, under half of the missing clones reflect an unresolved V gene, and the others are unexplained. This sample has approximately 170,000 clones in its table, and approximately 80% of those were observed once. 1% to 1.5% of the sample is in the top ten clones. The material sequenced was PBMCs. Receptors originate from a boy aged 2 to 10 in good health and CMV-seronegative.

This clone was observed a single time. The chain recombines TRBV2 with TRBJ1-2; 7 bases fit TRBD1. The CDR3 runs 14 residues. V trimming: 6 bases; J trimming: 4 bases; junction bases outside the gene matches: 8. Germline CDR1 and CDR2: SNHLY and FYNNEI. DNA of the CDR3: TGTGCCAGCAGAGACTCGGGACAGAGCTATGGCTACACCTTC. Amino acid sequence: CASRDSGQSYGYTF.

V usage is TRBV29-1 and J usage is TRBJ2-2; 8 nucleotides line up with TRBD1. With 7 bases clipped from V and 4 bases from J, the junction kept 8 bases outside the gene matches. Germline values: CDR1 SQVTM, CDR2 ANQGSEA. The CDR3 contains 14 residues. DNA for the CDR3: TGCAGCGCCGGACGGACAGGGTCCACCGGGGAGCTGTTTTTT. It yields the protein CSAGRTGSTGELFF.

This chain connects TRBV5-1 to TRBJ1-4; TRBD1 agrees at 10 bases. Trimming at V came to 0 bases and at J to 4 bases, leaving 3 bases not matched to a gene. The CDR3 has 16 residues. CDR1 is SGHRS and CDR2 is YFSETQ in the germline V gene. The CDR3, as DNA: TGCGCCAGCAGCTTGGAGGGGGACAGGGGTAATGAAAAACTGTTTTTT. Its translation: CASSLEGDRGNEKLFF.

CDR3 sequence (DNA): TGTGCCAGCAGCTTGGGAGGTGGGACAGGGGTGGTTCAGCCCCAGCATTTT. As protein: CASSLGGGTGVVQPQHF. The chain is built from TRBV5-6 and TRBJ1-5, with TRBD1 matching 10 bases. V dropped 0 bases and J dropped 6; count of bases not matched to a gene: 9. CDR3 length: 17 residues. CDR1 is SGHDT and CDR2 is YYEEEE in the germline V gene.

The chain employs TRBV4-1 and TRBJ2-7, with TRBD1 as a possible D gene (5 bases). The germline gives CDR1 MGHRA, CDR2 YSYEKL. This CDR3 is 14 amino acids long. V lost 1 base, J lost 6 bases, and 13 bases lay in between. CDR3 in amino acids: CASSQGGQPGEQYF. In nucleotides, the CDR3 is TGCGCCAGCAGCCAAGGAGGACAACCGGGCGAGCAGTACTTC.

The chain is built from TRBV4-3 and TRBJ2-3, with 9 bases lining up with TRBD2. Unmatched junction bases numbered 11, after V lost 4 bases and J lost 6 bases. The CDR3 totals 16 residues. The germline V gene encodes CDR1 LGHNA and CDR2 YSLEER. The CDR3 here is CASSRGGGGAVDTQYF. The CDR3, as DNA: TGCGCCAGCAGCCGCGGTGGCGGGGGGGCTGTTGATACGCAGTATTTT.

This sequence joins TRBV19 and TRBJ2-2; possible D gene TRBD2, 5 bases. Germline CDR1 is LNHDA and CDR2 is SQIVND (reference sequence). V lost 4 bases, J lost 3 bases, and 9 bases lay in between. The CDR3 has 14 residues. The CDR3: CASSRTGYTGELFF. DNA for the CDR3: TGTGCCAGTAGTAGAACGGGGTACACCGGGGAGCTGTTTTTT.

The rearrangement uses TRBV4-1 and TRBJ1-1; D possibly corresponds to TRBD1 (6 bases). The CDR3 consists of 17 residues. Germline values: CDR1 MGHRA, CDR2 YSYEKL. The V gene lost 4 bases and the J gene lost 4 bases, with 22 bases spanning the gap. The CDR3 protein is CASSPPGGAVGGTEAFF. CDR3 DNA sequence: TGCGCCAGCAGCCCCCCGGGGGGGGCGGTGGGAGGCACTGAAGCTTTCTTT.

This clone was seen more than once but under ten times. V gene TRBV5-8 combines with J gene TRBJ2-7; a possible D gene is TRBD2 (7 bases). The CDR3 sequence is 14 residues long. V was pared by 0 bases and J by 6 bases, with 13 bases between. Per germline, CDR1 SGHTS and CDR2 YDEGEE. CDR3 sequence: CASSLGGGGPEQYF. DNA for the CDR3: TGTGCCAGCAGCTTGGGCGGGGGCGGGCCCGAGCAGTACTTC.

This chain connects TRBV7-6 to TRBJ2-7; possible D gene TRBD2, 7 bases. This CDR3 spans 15 amino acids. The germline CDR1 and CDR2 sequences are SGHVS and FNYEAQ. V was shortened by 3 bases and J by 5 bases, with 17 bases between the two germline ends. The chain's CDR3 is CASSLIPRGRHEQYF. The CDR3 DNA reads as TGTGCCAGCAGCTTGATTCCGCGGGGGCGCCACGAGCAGTACTTC.

This clone was observed a handful of times. The J gene is TRBJ2-7, the V gene TRBV7-8; 9 positions match TRBD1. V shed 1 base and J 1 base; nucleotides not matched to a gene: 2. The germline V gene has CDR1 SGHVS and CDR2 FQNEAQ. The CDR3 sequence is 15 residues long. The CDR3, as DNA: TGTGCCAGCAGCTTAGGACAGGGGGGTTCCTACGAGCAGTACTTC. Translated: CASSLGQGGSYEQYF. Together with reference TRBV7-8 and TRBJ2-7, the CDR3 gives the full variable domain: GAGVSQSPRYKVAKRGQDVALRCDPISGHVSLFWYQQALGQGPEFLTYFQNEAQLDKSGLPSDRFFAERPEGSVSTLKIQRTQQEDSAVYLCASSLGQGGSYEQYFGPGTRLTVT.

V and J are TRBV4-3 and TRBJ2-1; TRBD1 might be the D (5 bases). Trimming took off 1 base at V and 4 bases at J, with 20 bases between the two ends. Germline lookup yields CDR1 LGHNA and CDR2 YSLEER. This CDR3 contains 18 residues. CDR3 nucleotide sequence: TGCGCCAGCAGCCAAGCCTTACCACAGGTCACCTTTTACAATGAGCAGTTCTTC. This codes for CASSQALPQVTFYNEQFF.

The chain is built from TRBV25-1 and TRBJ1-2; 8 bases fit TRBD1. Germline assignment: CDR1 MGHDK and CDR2 SYGVNS. The CDR3 contains 13 residues. Germline trimming cut 7 bases from V and 8 bases from J; bases unmatched to any gene: 9. CDR3 sequence (DNA): TGTGCCAGCATGAGGACAGGGTCGGGCGGCTACACCTTC. It is translated as CASMRTGSGGYTF.

This clone is a singleton in its sample. This chain joins TRBV7-8 and TRBJ1-1; the D gene is possibly TRBD1 (5 bases). Germline V gene sequence: CDR1 SGHVS, CDR2 FQNEAQ. The V end lost 3 bases, the J end lost 6 bases, and 8 bases lay between the germline ends. This CDR3 comprises 12 residues. CDR3 sequence: CASSLGGAEAFF. The CDR3 DNA reads TGTGCCAGCAGCTTGGGGGGGGCTGAAGCTTTCTTT.